This record concerns one T cell receptor (beta chain) sequence. Its antigen remains unknown. The identical CDR3 is also encoded by other nucleotide sequences in the sample. This record comes from a study of OX40 agonist ivuxolimab in advanced cancers. Study at large: The mean age was roughly 60 years, ranging from about 20 to 90, with over 70% of participants male. Patients achieving partial responses numbered three: one hepatocellular carcinoma case and two cutaneous melanoma cases.

Profiling relied on immunoSEQ multiplex PCR, and the TCRdb table lists in-frame clones only, not all of them. Of approximately 84,000 clones listed, about four fifths were seen once; the top ten hold around 2.7%. The CDR3 runs 15 residues. Trimming took 3 bases from V and 3 from J; bases not matched to a gene: 7. The germline CDR1 and CDR2 sequences are KGHSH and LQKENI. Findings and caveats of the study: The study found that CD8+ T cells averaged more expanded clones than CD4+. At doses 0.1 to 3.0 mg/kg, CD4+ and CD8+ clones expanded.

The chain employs TRBV18 and TRBJ1-1; 7 bases align to TRBD1. The sample consisted of CD4+ or CD8+ T cells sorted from blood, taken in a trial of the OX40 agonist ivuxolimab. This clonotype was sampled from an adult with an advanced solid tumor such as melanoma, head and neck, liver or kidney cancer. CDR3 nucleotide sequence: TGTGCCAGCTCACCCCGAATCGACAGGGACACTGAAGCTTTCTTT. Residues: CASSPRIDRDTEAFF.